This is a list of T cell receptor beta chains from one sample in a study of cytotoxic CD8 clonotypes in ibrutinib-treated CLL. Sequencing was performed with immunoSEQ multiplex PCR; in TCRdb, only in-frame clones are kept and a portion is missing. The repertoire holds about 150,000 clones, with about 75% as singletons. Sequences were derived from PBMCs, sampled after 24 months of ibrutinib treatment. These receptors came from a human donor with chronic lymphocytic leukemia. CDR3s include the opening cysteine and the closing phenylalanine or tryptophan. The D gene is left open where the match is weak. Rows give clone size only sometimes, using once, few, many, or a class for an expanded clone.

CASSQEIVAGTGAQYF TGCGCCAGCAGCCAAGAAATCGTAGCGGGGACTGGGGCCCAGTACTTC NA TRBV4-3 TRBD2 TRBJ2-5
CASSPTLGGELFF TGTGCCAGCAGCCCCACCCTAGGCGGGGAGCTGTTTTTT NA TRBV7-6 NA TRBJ2-2
CASSLAGSGGYTF TGCGCCAGCAGCTTGGCCGGGTCCGGTGGCTACACCTTC NA TRBV5-1 NA TRBJ1-2
CASGPRQPQHF TGTGCCAGCGGCCCGCGACAGCCCCAGCATTTT few TRBV6-1 NA TRBJ1-5
CASSLVGRTQYF TGTGCCAGCAGCTTGGTTGGGCGGACCCAGTACTTC NA TRBV5-6 NA TRBJ2-5
CAWSEGAEDTIYF TGTGCCTGGAGTGAGGGGGCCGAAGACACCATATATTTT NA TRBV30 TRBD1 TRBJ1-3
CASLYRGGGSYGYTF TGTGCCAGCCTTTACAGGGGTGGGGGGAGCTATGGCTACACCTTC NA TRBV28 TRBD1 TRBJ1-2
CASSYSGASGKGTQYF TGTGCCAGCAGTTACTCGGGTGCCAGCGGTAAGGGTACGCAGTATTTT NA TRBV6-6 NA TRBJ2-3
CASGIYSYEQYF TGTGCCAGCGGAATATACTCCTACGAGCAGTACTTC NA TRBV28 NA TRBJ2-7
CASSQDGTANYGYTF TGCGCCAGCAGCCAAGACGGGACAGCTAACTATGGCTACACCTTC few TRBV4-3 TRBD1 TRBJ1-2
CASSLEYDRHGFF TGTGCCAGCAGCTTAGAGTACGACAGGCACGGGTTCTTC NA TRBV11-2 NA TRBJ2-1
CASSQDAGSGANVLTF TGTGCCAGCAGCCAAGACGCGGGGTCTGGGGCCAACGTCCTGACTTTC few TRBV4-2 NA TRBJ2-6
CASSVGAGTGELFF TGTGCCAGCAGCGTAGGGGCGGGGACCGGGGAGCTGTTTTTT once TRBV9 NA TRBJ2-2
CASSASGRFGYEQFF TGTGCCAGCAGCGCTAGCGGGAGGTTTGGGTATGAGCAGTTCTTC NA TRBV28 TRBD2 TRBJ2-1
CASTTGLGDRSFRAFF TGTGCCAGCACCACTGGGTTGGGGGACAGGTCCTTTCGAGCTTTCTTT NA TRBV5-8 TRBD1 TRBJ1-1
CAWSGRSGSSGNTIYF TGTGCCTGGAGTGGGCGATCAGGGAGCTCTGGAAACACCATATATTTT few TRBV30 NA TRBJ1-3
CAWSVRGLNSYNEQFF TGTGCCTGGAGTGTACGAGGGTTGAACTCCTACAATGAGCAGTTCTTC NA TRBV30 NA TRBJ2-1
CASSIDATGTSTDTQYF TGTGCCAGTAGTATAGATGCGACAGGGACTAGCACAGATACGCAGTATTTT NA TRBV19 NA TRBJ2-3
CASSFLGEGYTF TGTGCCAGCAGTTTCTTGGGGGAGGGCTACACCTTC NA TRBV27 NA TRBJ1-2
CSVRTATDTQYF TGCAGCGTTAGGACAGCAACAGATACGCAGTATTTT few TRBV29-1 NA TRBJ2-3
CATSPGGLSHNEQFF TGTGCCACCAGCCCAGGGGGACTATCCCACAATGAGCAGTTCTTC NA TRBV15 NA TRBJ2-1
CASSPRLAESTDTQYF TGTGCCAGCAGCCCCCGGCTAGCCGAGAGCACAGATACGCAGTATTTT once TRBV7-2 NA TRBJ2-3
CASSYSTSYNEQFF TGTGCCAGCAGTTACTCGACTAGTTACAATGAGCAGTTCTTC many TRBV6-5 NA TRBJ2-1
CASSLRGAPDTQYF TGTGCCAGCAGCCTGAGGGGGGCCCCAGATACGCAGTATTTT NA TRBV9 NA TRBJ2-3
CSATGAQYF TGCAGTGCCACAGGCGCGCAGTATTTT NA TRBV20-1 NA TRBJ2-3
CASSWGPRGDEKLFF TGTGCCAGCAGTTGGGGCCCCAGGGGGGATGAAAAACTGTTTTTT NA TRBV28 TRBD1 TRBJ1-4
CASSTGTGESGYTF TGCGCCAGCAGCACGGGGACAGGGGAGAGTGGCTACACCTTC NA TRBV5-1 TRBD1 TRBJ1-2
CASSRDQPDTQYF TGTGCCAGCAGCCGGGACCAGCCAGATACGCAGTATTTT NA TRBV7-3 NA TRBJ2-3
CASVPRGPGGNSPLHF TGTGCCAGCGTACCGAGGGGGCCAGGGGGGAATTCACCCCTCCACTTT NA TRBV27 TRBD1 TRBJ1-6
CASSVDPSWSNEQFF TGTGCCAGCAGCGTAGACCCGAGCTGGTCAAATGAGCAGTTCTTC few TRBV9 NA TRBJ2-1
CASSRQGFDEQYF TGTGCCAGCAGCAGACAGGGTTTCGACGAGCAGTACTTC NA TRBV7-3 TRBD1 TRBJ2-7
CASSLGRTRNEKLFF TGCGCCAGCAGCTTGGGCCGGACCCGAAATGAAAAACTGTTTTTT once TRBV5-1 NA TRBJ1-4